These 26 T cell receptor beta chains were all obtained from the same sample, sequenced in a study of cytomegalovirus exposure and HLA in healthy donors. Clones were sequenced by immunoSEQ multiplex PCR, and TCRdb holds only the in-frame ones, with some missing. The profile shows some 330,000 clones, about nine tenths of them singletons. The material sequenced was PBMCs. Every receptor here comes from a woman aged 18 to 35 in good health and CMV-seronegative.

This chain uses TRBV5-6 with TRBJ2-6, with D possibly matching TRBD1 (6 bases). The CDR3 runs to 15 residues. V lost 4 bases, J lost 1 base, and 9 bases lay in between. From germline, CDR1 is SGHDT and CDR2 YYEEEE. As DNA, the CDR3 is TGTGCCAGCAGCCCTGGGACATCTGGGGCCAACGTCCTGACTTTC. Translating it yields CASSPGTSGANVLTF.

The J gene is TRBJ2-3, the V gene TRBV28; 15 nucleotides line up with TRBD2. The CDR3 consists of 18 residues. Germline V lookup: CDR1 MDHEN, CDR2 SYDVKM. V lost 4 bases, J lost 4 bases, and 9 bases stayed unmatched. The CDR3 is CASSSSWTSGRGSDTQYF. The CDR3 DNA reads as TGTGCCAGCAGTTCCTCCTGGACTAGCGGGAGGGGGTCAGATACGCAGTATTTT.

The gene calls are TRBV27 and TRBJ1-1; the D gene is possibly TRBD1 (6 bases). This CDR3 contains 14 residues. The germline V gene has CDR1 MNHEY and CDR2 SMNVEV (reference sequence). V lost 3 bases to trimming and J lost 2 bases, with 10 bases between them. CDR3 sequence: CASSFSQGNTEAFF. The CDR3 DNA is TGTGCCAGCAGTTTCTCACAGGGAAACACTGAAGCTTTCTTT.

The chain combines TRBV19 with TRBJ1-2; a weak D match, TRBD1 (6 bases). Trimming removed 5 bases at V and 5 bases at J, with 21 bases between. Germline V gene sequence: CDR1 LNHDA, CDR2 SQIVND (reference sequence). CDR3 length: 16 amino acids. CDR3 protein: CASSATLQGGRYGYTF. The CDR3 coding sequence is TGTGCCAGTAGTGCTACCCTACAGGGCGGGCGTTATGGCTACACCTTC. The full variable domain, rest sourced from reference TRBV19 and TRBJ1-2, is DGGITQSPKYLFRKEGQNVTLSCEQNLNHDAMYWYRQDPGQGLRLIYYSQIVNDFQKGDIAEGYSVSREKKESFPLTVTSAQKNPTAFYLCASSATLQGGRYGYTFGSGTRLTVV.

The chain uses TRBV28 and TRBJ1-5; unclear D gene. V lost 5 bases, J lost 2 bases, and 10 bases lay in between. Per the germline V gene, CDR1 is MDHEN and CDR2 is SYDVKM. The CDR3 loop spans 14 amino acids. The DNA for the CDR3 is TGTGCCAGCAGTACAATGCGGGGCAATCAGCCCCAGCATTTT. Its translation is CASSTMRGNQPQHF.

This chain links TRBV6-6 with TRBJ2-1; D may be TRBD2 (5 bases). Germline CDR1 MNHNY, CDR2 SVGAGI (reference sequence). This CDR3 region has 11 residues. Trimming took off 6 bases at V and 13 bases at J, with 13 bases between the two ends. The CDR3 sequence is CASSQQLAQFF. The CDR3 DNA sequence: TGTGCCAGCAGCCAGCAGCTAGCCCAGTTCTTC.

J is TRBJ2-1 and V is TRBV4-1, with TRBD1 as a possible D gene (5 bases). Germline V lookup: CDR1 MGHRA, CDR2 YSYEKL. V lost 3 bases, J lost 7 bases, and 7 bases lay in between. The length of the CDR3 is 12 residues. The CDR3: CASSQYRNEQFF. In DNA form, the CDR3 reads TGCGCCAGCAGCCAGTACAGGAATGAGCAGTTCTTC.

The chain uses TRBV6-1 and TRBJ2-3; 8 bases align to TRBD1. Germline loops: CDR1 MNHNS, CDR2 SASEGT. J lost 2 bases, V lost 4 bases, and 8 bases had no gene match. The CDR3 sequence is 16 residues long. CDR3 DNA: TGTGCCAGCAGTGTCCTGACAGGGGCCGACACAGATACGCAGTATTTT. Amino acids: CASSVLTGADTDTQYF.

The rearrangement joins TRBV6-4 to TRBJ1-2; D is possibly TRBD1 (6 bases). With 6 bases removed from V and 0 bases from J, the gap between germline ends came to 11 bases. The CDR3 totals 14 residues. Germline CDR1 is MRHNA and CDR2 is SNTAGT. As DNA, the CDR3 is TGTGCCAGCAGGAGGGACACCGCTAACTATGGCTACACCTTC. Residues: CASRRDTANYGYTF.

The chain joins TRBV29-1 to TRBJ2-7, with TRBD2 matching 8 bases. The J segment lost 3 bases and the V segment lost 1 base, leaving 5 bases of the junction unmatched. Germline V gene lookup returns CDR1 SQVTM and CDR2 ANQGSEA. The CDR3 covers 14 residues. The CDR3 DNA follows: TGCAGCGTTGAAGTACGGGAGGGCCTCTACGAGCAGTACTTC. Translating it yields CSVEVREGLYEQYF.

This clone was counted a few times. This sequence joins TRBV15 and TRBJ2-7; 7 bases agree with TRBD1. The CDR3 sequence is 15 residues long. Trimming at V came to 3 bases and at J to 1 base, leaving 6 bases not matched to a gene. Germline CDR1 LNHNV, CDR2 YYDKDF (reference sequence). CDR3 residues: CATSSGDSISYEQYF. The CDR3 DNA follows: TGTGCCACCAGCAGTGGGGACAGTATTTCCTACGAGCAGTACTTC.

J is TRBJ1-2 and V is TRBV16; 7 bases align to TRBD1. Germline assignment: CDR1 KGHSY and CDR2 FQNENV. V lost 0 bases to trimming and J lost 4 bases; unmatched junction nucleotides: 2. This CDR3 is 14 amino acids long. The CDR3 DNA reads TGTGCCAGCAGCCAATCAGAGGGGGCCTATGGCTACACCTTC. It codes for CASSQSEGAYGYTF.

This chain's CDR3 is CASSLDLAATYEQYF. The CDR3 DNA follows: TGTGCCAGCAGTTTAGACCTAGCGGCCACCTACGAGCAGTACTTC. V gene TRBV27 combines with J gene TRBJ2-7; 7 nucleotides line up with TRBD2. Germline-derived CDR1 and CDR2 are MNHEY and SMNVEV (reference sequence). The length of the CDR3 is 15 residues. V lost 2 bases to trimming and J lost 2 bases; unmatched junction nucleotides: 6.

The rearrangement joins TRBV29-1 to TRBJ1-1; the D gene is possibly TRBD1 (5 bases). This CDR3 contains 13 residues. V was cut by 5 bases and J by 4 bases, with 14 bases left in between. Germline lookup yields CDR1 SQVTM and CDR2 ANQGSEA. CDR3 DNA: TGCAGCGTTTCAGGGCTGGGTGTCACTGAAGCTTTCTTT. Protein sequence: CSVSGLGVTEAFF.

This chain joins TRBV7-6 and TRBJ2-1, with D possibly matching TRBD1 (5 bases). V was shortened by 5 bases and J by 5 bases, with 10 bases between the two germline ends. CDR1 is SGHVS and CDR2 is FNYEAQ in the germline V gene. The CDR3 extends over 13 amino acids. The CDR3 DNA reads TGTGCCAGCAGCGGAGACAGTAACAATGAGCAGTTCTTC. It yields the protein CASSGDSNNEQFF.

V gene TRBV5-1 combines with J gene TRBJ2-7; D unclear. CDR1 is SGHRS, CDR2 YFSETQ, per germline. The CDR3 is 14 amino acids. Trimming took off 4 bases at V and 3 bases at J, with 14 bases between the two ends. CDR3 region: CASSRMVADYEQYF. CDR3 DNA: TGCGCCAGCAGCCGGATGGTAGCAGACTACGAGCAGTACTTC.

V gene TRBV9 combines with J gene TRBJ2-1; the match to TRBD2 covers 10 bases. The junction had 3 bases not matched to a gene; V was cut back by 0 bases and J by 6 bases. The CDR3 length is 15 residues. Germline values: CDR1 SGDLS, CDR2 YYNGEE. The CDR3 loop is CASSVEVAGGNEQFF. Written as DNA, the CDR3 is TGTGCCAGCAGCGTAGAGGTAGCGGGAGGCAATGAGCAGTTCTTC. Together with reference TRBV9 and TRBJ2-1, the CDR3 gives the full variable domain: DSGVTQTPKHLITATGQRVTLRCSPRSGDLSVYWYQQSLDQGLQFLIQYYNGEERAKGNILERFSAQQFPDLHSELNLSSLELGDSALYFCASSVEVAGGNEQFFGPGTRLTVL.

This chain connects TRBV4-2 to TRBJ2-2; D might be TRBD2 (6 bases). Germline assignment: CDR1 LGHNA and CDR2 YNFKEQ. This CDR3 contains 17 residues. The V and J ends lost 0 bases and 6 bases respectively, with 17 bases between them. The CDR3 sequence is CASSQDRWRAVAGELFF. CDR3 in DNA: TGTGCCAGCAGCCAAGATCGGTGGAGGGCCGTGGCCGGGGAGCTGTTTTTT.

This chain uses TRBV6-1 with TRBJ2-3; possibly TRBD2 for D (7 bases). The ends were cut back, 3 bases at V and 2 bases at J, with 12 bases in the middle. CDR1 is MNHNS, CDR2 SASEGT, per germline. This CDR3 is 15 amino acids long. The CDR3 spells CASSEGGLPTDTQYF. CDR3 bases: TGTGCCAGCAGTGAGGGGGGGCTTCCCACAGATACGCAGTATTTT.

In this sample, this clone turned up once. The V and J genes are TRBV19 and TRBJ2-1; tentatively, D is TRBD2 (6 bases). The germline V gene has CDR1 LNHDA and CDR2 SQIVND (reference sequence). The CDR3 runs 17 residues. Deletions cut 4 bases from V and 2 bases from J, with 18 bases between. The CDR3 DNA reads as TGTGCCAGTAGTAACCTCCTTCCAGCGGGCGCCTACAATGAGCAGTTCTTC. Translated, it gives CASSNLLPAGAYNEQFF.

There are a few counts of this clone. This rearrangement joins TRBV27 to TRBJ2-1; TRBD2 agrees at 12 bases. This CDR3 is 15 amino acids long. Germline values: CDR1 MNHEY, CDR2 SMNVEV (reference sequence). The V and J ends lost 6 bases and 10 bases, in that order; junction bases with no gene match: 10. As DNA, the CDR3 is TGTGCCAGCAGCCCCCCTAGCGGGAGGGCCCGGGAGCAGTTCTTC. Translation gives CASSPPSGRAREQFF.

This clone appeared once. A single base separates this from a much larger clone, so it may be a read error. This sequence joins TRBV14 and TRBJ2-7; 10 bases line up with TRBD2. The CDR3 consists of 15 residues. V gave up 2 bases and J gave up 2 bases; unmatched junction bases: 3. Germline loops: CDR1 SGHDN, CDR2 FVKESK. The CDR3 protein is CASSQLAGVPYEQYF. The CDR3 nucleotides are TGTGCCAGCAGCCAACTAGCGGGAGTCCCCTACGAGCAGTACTTC.

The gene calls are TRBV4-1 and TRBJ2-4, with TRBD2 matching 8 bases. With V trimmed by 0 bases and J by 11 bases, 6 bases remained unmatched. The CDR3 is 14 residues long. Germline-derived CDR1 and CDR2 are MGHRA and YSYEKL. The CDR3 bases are TGCGCCAGCAGCCAAGACCGAAGCGGGAGAGTTCAGTACTTC. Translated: CASSQDRSGRVQYF.

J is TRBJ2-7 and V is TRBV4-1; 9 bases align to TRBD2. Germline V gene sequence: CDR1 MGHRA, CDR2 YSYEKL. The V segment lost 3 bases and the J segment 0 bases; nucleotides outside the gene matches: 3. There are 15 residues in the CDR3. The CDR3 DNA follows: TGCGCCAGCAGCCATTTTAGCGGGAGCTCCTACGAGCAGTACTTC. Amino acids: CASSHFSGSSYEQYF.

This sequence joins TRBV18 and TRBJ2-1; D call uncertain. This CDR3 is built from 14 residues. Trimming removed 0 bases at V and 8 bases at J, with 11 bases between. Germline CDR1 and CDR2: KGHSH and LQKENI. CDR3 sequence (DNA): TGTGCCAGCTCACCACCGATGGCAGGTTATGAGCAGTTCTTC. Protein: CASSPPMAGYEQFF. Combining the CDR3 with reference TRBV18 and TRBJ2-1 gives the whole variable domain NAGVMQNPRHLVRRRGQEARLRCSPMKGHSHVYWYRQLPEEGLKFMVYLQKENIIDESGMPKERFSAEFPKEGPSILRIQQVVRGDSAAYFCASSPPMAGYEQFFGPGTRLTVL.

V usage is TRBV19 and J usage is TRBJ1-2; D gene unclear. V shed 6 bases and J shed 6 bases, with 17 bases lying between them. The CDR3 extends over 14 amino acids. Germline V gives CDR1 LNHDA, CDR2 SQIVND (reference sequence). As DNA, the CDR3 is TGTGCCAGTAGCTCGGGGTTAGCTAGGAATGGCTACACCTTC. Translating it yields CASSSGLARNGYTF.